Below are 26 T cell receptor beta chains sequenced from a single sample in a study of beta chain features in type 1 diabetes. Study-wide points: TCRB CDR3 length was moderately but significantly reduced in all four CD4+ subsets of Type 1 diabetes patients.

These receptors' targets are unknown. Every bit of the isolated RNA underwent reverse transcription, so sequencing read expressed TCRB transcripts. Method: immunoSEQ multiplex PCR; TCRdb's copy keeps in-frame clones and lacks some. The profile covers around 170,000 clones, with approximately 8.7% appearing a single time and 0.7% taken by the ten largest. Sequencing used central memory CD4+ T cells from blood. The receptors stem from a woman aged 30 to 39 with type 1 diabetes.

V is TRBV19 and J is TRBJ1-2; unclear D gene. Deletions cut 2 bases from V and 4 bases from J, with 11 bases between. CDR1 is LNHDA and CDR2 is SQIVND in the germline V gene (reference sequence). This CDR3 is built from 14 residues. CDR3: CASSILEAGYGYTF. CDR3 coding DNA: TGTGCCAGTAGTATATTGGAGGCAGGCTATGGCTACACCTTC. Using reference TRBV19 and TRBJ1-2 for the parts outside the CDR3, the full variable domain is DGGITQSPKYLFRKEGQNVTLSCEQNLNHDAMYWYRQDPGQGLRLIYYSQIVNDFQKGDIAEGYSVSREKKESFPLTVTSAQKNPTAFYLCASSILEAGYGYTFGSGTRLTVV.

Written as DNA, the CDR3 is TGCAGCGTTGAACGCCAGGGTGGTGAAAAACTGTTTTTT. It specifies CSVERQGGEKLFF. The chain employs TRBV29-1 and TRBJ1-4; a possible D gene is TRBD1 (5 bases). This CDR3 has 13 amino acids. Germline lookup yields CDR1 SQVTM and CDR2 ANQGSEA. The V and J ends lost 2 bases and 7 bases respectively, with 11 bases between them.

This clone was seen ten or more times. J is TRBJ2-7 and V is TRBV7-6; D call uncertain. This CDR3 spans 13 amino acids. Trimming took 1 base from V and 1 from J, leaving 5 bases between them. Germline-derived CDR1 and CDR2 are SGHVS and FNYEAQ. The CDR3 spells CASSLDRSYEQYF. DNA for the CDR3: TGTGCCAGCAGCTTAGACAGATCCTACGAGCAGTACTTC.

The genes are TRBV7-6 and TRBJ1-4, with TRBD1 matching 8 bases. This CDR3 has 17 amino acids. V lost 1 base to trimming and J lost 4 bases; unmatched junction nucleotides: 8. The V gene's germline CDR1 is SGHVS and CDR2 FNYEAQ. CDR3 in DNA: TGTGCCAGCAGCTTAGAACCTCCGACAGGGGATAATGAAAAACTGTTTTTT. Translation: CASSLEPPTGDNEKLFF.

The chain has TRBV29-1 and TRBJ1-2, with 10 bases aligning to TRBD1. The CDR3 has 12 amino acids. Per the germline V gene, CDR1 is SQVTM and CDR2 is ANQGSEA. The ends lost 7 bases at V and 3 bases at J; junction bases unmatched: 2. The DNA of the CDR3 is TGCAGCGCAGGGACAGGGGACTATGGCTACACCTTC. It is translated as CSAGTGDYGYTF.

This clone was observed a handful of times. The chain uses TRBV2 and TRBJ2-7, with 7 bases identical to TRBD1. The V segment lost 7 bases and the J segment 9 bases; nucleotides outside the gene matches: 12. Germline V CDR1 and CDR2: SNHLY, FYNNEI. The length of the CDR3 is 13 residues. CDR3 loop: CASNPAPTGVQYF. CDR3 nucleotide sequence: TGTGCCAGCAATCCCGCCCCTACAGGGGTGCAGTACTTC.

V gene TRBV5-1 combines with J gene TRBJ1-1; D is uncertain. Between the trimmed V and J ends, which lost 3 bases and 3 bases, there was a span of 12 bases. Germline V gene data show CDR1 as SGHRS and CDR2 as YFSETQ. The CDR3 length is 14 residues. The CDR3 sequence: CASSWSQEDTEAFF. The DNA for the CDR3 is TGCGCCAGCAGCTGGTCCCAGGAGGACACTGAAGCTTTCTTT.

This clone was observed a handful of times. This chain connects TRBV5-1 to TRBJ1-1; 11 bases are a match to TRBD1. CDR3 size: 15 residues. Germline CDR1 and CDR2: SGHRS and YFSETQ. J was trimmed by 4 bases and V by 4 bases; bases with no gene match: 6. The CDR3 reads CASSRGQGVGTEAFF. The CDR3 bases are TGCGCCAGCAGCCGGGGACAGGGGGTAGGCACTGAAGCTTTCTTT.

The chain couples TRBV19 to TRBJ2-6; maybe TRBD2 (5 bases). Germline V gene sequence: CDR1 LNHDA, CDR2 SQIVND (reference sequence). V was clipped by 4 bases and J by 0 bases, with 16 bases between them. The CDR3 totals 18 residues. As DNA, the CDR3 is TGTGCCAGTAGTACAAGAACAGCGGCAATCTCTGGGGCCAACGTCCTGACTTTC. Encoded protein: CASSTRTAAISGANVLTF. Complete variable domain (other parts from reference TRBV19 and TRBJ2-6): DGGITQSPKYLFRKEGQNVTLSCEQNLNHDAMYWYRQDPGQGLRLIYYSQIVNDFQKGDIAEGYSVSREKKESFPLTVTSAQKNPTAFYLCASSTRTAAISGANVLTFGAGSRLTVL.

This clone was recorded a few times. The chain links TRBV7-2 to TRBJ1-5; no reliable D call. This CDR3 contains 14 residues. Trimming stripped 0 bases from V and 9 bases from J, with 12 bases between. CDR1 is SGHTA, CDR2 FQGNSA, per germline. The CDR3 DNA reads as TGTGCCAGCAGCTTAGCTGGCGGTTCGGGGCCCCAGCATTTT. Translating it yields CASSLAGGSGPQHF.

The CDR3 here is CASSLRQHYGYTF. CDR3 bases: TGTGCCAGCAGCTTACGACAGCACTATGGCTACACCTTC. This sequence joins TRBV7-9 and TRBJ1-2; possible D gene TRBD1, 5 bases. The CDR3 is made up of 13 amino acids. V lost 2 bases to trimming and J lost 3 bases, with 7 bases between them. Germline loops: CDR1 SEHNR, CDR2 FQNEAQ (reference sequence).

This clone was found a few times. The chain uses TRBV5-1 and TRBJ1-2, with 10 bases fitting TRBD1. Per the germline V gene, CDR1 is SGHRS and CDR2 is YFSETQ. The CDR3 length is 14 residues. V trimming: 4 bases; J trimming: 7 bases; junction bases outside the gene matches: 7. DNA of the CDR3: TGCGCCAGCAGCCGGGACAGGGGAAGTTTTGGCTACACCTTC. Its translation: CASSRDRGSFGYTF.

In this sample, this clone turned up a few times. CDR3 sequence: CASSSGLNYGYTF. CDR3 DNA sequence: TGTGCCAGCAGTTCGGGACTAAACTATGGCTACACCTTC. The chain employs TRBV6-5 and TRBJ1-2; weak D call: TRBD1 (5 bases). V was pared by 4 bases and J by 2 bases, with 8 bases between. Germline-derived CDR1 and CDR2 are MNHEY and SVGAGI. This CDR3 region has 13 residues.

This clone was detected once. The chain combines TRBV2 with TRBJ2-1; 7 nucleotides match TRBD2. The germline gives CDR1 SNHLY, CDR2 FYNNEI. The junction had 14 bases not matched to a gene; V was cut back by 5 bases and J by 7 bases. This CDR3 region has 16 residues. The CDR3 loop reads CASSSLGAGEGNEQFF. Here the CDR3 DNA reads TGTGCCAGCAGTAGCCTCGGGGCGGGAGAAGGGAATGAGCAGTTCTTC. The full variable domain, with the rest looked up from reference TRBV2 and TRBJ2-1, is EPEVTQTPSHQVTQMGQEVILRCVPISNHLYFYWYRQILGQKVEFLVSFYNNEISEKSEIFDDQFSVERPDGSNFTLKIRSTKLEDSAMYFCASSSLGAGEGNEQFFGPGTRLTVL.

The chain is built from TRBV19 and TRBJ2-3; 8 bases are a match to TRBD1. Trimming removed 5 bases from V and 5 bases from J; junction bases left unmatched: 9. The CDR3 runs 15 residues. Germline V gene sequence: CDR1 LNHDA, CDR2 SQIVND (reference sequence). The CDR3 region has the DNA TGTGCCAGTAGTGACCAGGGGGCAGGAGAAGATACGCAGTATTTT. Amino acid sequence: CASSDQGAGEDTQYF. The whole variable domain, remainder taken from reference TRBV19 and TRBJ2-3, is DGGITQSPKYLFRKEGQNVTLSCEQNLNHDAMYWYRQDPGQGLRLIYYSQIVNDFQKGDIAEGYSVSREKKESFPLTVTSAQKNPTAFYLCASSDQGAGEDTQYFGPGTRLTVL.

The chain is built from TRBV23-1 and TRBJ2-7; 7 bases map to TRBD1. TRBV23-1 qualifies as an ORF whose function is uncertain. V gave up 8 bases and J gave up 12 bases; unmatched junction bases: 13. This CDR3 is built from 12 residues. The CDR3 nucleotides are TGCGCCAGCCGGGACAGTATACGAAGGGTGTACTTC. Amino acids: CASRDSIRRVYF.

The CDR3 region has the DNA TGTGCCTGGAGTGCGGGAGAGACCCAGTACTTC. Its protein is CAWSAGETQYF. The chain links TRBV30 to TRBJ2-5, with D uncertain. Germline lookup yields CDR1 GTSNPN and CDR2 SVGIG (reference sequence). The CDR3 runs to 11 residues. Trimming took 1 base from V and 4 from J, leaving 4 bases between them.

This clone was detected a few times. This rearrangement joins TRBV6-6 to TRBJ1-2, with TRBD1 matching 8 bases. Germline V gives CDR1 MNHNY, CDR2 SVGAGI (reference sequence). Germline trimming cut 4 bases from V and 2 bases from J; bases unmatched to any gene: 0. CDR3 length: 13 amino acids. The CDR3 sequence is CASSWDRNYGYTF. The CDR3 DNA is TGTGCCAGCAGTTGGGACAGGAACTATGGCTACACCTTC.

The CDR3 region is CASSQRLAGAYNEQFF. Written as DNA, the CDR3 is TGCGCCAGCAGCCAGAGACTAGCGGGAGCCTACAATGAGCAGTTCTTC. This rearrangement joins TRBV4-1 to TRBJ2-1; TRBD2 matches at 12 bases. V lost 3 bases, J lost 2 bases, and 2 bases stayed unmatched. This CDR3 comprises 16 residues. The germline CDR1 and CDR2 sequences are MGHRA and YSYEKL.

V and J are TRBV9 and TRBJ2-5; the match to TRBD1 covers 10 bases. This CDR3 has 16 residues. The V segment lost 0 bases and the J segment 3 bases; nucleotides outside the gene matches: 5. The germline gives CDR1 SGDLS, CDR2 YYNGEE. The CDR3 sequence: CASSVAGGQGKETQYF. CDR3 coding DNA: TGTGCCAGCAGCGTAGCTGGGGGACAGGGGAAAGAGACCCAGTACTTC. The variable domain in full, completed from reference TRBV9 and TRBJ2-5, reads DSGVTQTPKHLITATGQRVTLRCSPRSGDLSVYWYQQSLDQGLQFLIQYYNGEERAKGNILERFSAQQFPDLHSELNLSSLELGDSALYFCASSVAGGQGKETQYFGPGTRLLVL.

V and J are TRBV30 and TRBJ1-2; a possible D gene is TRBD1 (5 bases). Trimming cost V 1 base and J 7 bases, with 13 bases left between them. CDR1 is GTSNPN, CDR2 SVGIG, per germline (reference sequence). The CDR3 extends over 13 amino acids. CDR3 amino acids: CAWSGRGVGGYTF. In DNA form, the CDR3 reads TGTGCCTGGAGTGGGAGGGGAGTGGGTGGCTACACCTTC.

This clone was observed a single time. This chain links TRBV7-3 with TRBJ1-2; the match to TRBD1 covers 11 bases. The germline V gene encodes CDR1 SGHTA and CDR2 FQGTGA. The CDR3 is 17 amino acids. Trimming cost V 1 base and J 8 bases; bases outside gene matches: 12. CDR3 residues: CASSLNANGQGAEGYTF. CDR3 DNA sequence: TGTGCCAGCAGCTTAAACGCGAACGGACAGGGGGCGGAGGGCTACACCTTC.

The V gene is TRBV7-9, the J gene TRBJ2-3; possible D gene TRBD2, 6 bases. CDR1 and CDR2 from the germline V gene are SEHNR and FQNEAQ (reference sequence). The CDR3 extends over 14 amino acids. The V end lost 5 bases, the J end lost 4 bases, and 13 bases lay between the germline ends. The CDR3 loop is CASSQEGGADTQYF. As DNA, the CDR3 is TGTGCCAGCAGCCAGGAGGGCGGCGCAGATACGCAGTATTTT.

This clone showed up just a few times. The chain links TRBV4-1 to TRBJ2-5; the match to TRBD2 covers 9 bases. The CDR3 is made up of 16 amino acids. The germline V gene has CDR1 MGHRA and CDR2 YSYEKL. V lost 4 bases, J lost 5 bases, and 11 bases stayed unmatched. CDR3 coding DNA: TGCGCCAGCAGCCTTGATAGCGGGAGCCTGGGCGAGACCCAGTACTTC. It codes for CASSLDSGSLGETQYF.

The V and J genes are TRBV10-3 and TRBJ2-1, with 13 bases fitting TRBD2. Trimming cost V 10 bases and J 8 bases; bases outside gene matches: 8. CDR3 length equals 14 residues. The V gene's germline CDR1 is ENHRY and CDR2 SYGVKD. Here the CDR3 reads CASTGTSGTDEQFF. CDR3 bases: TGTGCCAGTACCGGGACTAGCGGGACCGATGAGCAGTTCTTC.

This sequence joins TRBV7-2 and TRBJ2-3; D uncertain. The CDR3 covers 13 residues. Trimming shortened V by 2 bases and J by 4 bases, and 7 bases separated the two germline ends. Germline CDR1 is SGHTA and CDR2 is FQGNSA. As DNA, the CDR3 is TGTGCCAGCAGCTTACCCGAGCCAGATACGCAGTATTTT. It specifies CASSLPEPDTQYF. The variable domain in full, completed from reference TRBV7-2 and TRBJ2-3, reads GAGVSQSPSNKVTEKGKDVELRCDPISGHTALYWYRQSLGQGLEFLIYFQGNSAPDKSGLPSDRFSAERTGGSVSTLTIQRTQQEDSAVYLCASSLPEPDTQYFGPGTRLTVL.